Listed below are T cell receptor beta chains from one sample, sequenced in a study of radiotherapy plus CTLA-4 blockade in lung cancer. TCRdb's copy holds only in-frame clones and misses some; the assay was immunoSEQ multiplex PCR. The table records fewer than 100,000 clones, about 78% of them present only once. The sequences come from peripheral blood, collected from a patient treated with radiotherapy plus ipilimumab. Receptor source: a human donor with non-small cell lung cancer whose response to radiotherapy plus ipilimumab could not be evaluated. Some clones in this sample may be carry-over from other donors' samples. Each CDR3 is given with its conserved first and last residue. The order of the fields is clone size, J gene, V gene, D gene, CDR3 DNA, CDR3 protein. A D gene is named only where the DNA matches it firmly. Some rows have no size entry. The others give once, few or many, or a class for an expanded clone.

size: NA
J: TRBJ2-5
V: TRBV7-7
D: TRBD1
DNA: TGTGCTAGCAGCCCTTCCAGGGACAGGGGACGGGAGACCCAGTACTTC
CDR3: CASSPSRDRGRETQYF

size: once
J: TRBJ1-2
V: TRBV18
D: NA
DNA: TGTGCCAGCTCTCAAGGGGCAGAGCTGGTCTATGGCTACACCTTC
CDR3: CASSQGAELVYGYTF

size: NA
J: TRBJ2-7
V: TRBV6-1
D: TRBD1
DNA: TGTGCCAGCTGGGGACAGGGGGGCGTCGAGCAGTACTTC
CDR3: CASWGQGGVEQYF

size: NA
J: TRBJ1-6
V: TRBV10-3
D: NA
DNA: TGTGCCATCCAACAGGGAGATTCACCCCTCCACTTT
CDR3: CAIQQGDSPLHF

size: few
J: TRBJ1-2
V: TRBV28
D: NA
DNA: TGTGCCAGCAGGCGACAGCTTAACGATGGCTACACCTTC
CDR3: CASRRQLNDGYTF

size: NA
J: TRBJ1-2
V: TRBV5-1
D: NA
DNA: TGCGCCAGCAGCTTGAGCACCCCCTATGGCTACACCTTC
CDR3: CASSLSTPYGYTF

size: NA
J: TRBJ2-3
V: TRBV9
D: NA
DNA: TGTGCCAGCAGCGACAGGGGAGGTTCGGGCACAGATACGCAGTATTTT
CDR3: CASSDRGGSGTDTQYF

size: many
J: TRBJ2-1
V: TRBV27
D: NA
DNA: TGTGCCAGCAGTCCAGGGTGGGGCTCCTACAATGAGCAGTTCTTC
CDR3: CASSPGWGSYNEQFF

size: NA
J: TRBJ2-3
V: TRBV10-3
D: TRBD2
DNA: TGTGCCATCAGTGAGTCGACTCGGACTAGCGGGGGGGATACGCAGTATTTT
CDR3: CAISESTRTSGGDTQYF

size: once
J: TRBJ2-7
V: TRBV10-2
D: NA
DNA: TGCGCCAGCAGTGAAGCCGTATCCTACGAGCAGTACTTC
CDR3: CASSEAVSYEQYF

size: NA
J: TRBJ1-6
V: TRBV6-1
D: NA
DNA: TGTGCCAGCAGTGATTTAAGGGGCCTCCACTTT
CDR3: CASSDLRGLHF

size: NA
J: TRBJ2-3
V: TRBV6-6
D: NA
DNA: TGTGCCAGCAGTTCGGATACGCAGTATTTT
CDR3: CASSSDTQYF

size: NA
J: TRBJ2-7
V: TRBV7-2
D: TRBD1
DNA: TGTGCCAGCAGCTTTTACAGGGGGAACTACGAGCAGTACTTC
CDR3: CASSFYRGNYEQYF